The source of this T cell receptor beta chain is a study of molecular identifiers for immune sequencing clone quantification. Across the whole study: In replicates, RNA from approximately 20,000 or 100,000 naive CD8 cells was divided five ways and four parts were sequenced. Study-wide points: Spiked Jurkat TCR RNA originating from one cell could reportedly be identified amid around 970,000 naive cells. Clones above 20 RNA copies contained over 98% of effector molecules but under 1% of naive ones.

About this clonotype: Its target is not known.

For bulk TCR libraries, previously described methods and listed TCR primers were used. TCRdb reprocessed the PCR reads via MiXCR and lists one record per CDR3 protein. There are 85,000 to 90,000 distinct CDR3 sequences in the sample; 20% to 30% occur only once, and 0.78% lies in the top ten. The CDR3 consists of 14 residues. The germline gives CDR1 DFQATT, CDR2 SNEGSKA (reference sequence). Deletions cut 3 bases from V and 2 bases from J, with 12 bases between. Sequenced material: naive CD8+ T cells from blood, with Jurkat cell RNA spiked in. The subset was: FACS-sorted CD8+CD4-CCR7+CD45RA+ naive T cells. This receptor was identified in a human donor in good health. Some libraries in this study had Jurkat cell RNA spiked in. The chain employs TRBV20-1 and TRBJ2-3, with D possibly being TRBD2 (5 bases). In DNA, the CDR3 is TGCAGTGCTAGGCCCGGGATCCACACAGATACGCAGTATTTT. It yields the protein CSARPGIHTDTQYF.